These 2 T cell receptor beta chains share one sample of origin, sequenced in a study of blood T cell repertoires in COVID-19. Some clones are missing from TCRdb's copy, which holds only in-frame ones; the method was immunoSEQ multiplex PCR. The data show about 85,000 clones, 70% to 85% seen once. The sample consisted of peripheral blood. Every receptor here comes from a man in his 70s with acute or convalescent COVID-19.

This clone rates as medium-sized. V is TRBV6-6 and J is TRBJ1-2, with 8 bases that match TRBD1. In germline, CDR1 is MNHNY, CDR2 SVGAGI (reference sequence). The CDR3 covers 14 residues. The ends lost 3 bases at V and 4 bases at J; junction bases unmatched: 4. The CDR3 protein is CASSYSGGSYGYTF. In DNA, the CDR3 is TGTGCCAGCAGTTATTCAGGGGGCAGCTATGGCTACACCTTC.

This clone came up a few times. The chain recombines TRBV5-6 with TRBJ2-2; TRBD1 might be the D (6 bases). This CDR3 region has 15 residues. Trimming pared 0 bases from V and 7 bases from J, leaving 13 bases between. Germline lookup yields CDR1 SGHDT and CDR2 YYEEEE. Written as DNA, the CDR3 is TGTGCCAGCAGCTTGGACAGGGTATTGATCGGGGAGCTGTTTTTT. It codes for CASSLDRVLIGELFF.